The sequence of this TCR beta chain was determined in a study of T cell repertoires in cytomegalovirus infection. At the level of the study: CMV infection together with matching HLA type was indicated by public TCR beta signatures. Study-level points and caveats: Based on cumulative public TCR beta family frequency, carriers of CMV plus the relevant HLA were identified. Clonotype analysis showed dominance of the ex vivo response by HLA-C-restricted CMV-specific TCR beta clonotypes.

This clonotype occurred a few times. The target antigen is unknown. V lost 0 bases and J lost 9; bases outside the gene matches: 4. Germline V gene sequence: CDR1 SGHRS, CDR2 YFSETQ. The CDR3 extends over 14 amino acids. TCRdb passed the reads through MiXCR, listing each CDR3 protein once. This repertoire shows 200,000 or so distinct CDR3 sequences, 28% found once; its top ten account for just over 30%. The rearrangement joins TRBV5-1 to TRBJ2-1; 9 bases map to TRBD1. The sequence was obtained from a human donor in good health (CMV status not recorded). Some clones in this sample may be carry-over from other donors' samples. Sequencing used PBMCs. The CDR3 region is CASSLAQGAGEQFF. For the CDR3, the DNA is TGCGCCAGCAGCTTGGCACAGGGGGCTGGTGAGCAGTTCTTC. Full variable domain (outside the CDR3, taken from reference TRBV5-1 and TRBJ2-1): KAGVTQTPRYLIKTRGQQVTLSCSPISGHRSVSWYQQTPGQGLQFLFEYFSETQRNKGNFPGRFSGRQFSNSRSEMNVSTLELGDSALYLCASSLAQGAGEQFFGPGTRLTVL.